A selection of T cell receptor beta chains follows, all from one sample in a study of Ad26.COV2.S vaccination and SARS-CoV-2 variants. Generated by immunoSEQ multiplex PCR, the TCRdb table keeps only in-frame clones and is missing some. The data contain roughly 350,000 clones, about nine tenths of them singletons. The source material was peripheral blood, sampled in a trial of Ad26.COV2.S vaccine versus placebo. Receptors were obtained from a person aged 18 to 59 who received the Ad26.COV2.S COVID-19 vaccine or a placebo. Each CDR3 is given with its conserved first and last residue. Fields, in order: J gene, V gene, clone size, CDR3 protein. Size values are once, few and many counts, or a class for expanded clones, and some rows have none.

j_gene: TRBJ1-2
v_gene: TRBV4-1
abundance: .
CDR3aa: CASSQEGVAQGYFLNYGYTF

j_gene: TRBJ2-4
v_gene: TRBV7-9
abundance: .
CDR3aa: CASSSSGTGIQYF

j_gene: TRBJ1-4
v_gene: TRBV9
abundance: .
CDR3aa: CASSVAWGQANEKLFF

j_gene: TRBJ1-3
v_gene: TRBV19
abundance: few
CDR3aa: CASRTYRERYSGNTIYF

j_gene: TRBJ1-1
v_gene: TRBV12-5
abundance: .
CDR3aa: CASGLSVPHTEAFF

j_gene: TRBJ1-2
v_gene: TRBV20-1
abundance: .
CDR3aa: CSARRGRDGLF

j_gene: TRBJ1-5
v_gene: TRBV7-8
abundance: .
CDR3aa: CASSLEWGSNQPQHF

j_gene: TRBJ1-6
v_gene: TRBV6-5
abundance: few
CDR3aa: CASSWGQGDSPLHF

j_gene: TRBJ2-5
v_gene: TRBV9
abundance: .
CDR3aa: CASSGLAGFQETQYF

j_gene: TRBJ1-5
v_gene: TRBV18
abundance: .
CDR3aa: CASSPKGSQPQHF

j_gene: TRBJ2-7
v_gene: TRBV30
abundance: .
CDR3aa: CAWNQDRFYEQYF

j_gene: TRBJ1-1
v_gene: TRBV5-6
abundance: few
CDR3aa: CASSLRTFEAFF

j_gene: TRBJ2-2
v_gene: TRBV13
abundance: .
CDR3aa: CASSPGLAGGPNTGELFF

j_gene: TRBJ2-7
v_gene: TRBV29-1
abundance: .
CDR3aa: CSVEDNSYEQYF

j_gene: TRBJ2-7
v_gene: TRBV7-6
abundance: .
CDR3aa: CAGQGLAGVFYEQYF

j_gene: TRBJ2-5
v_gene: TRBV27
abundance: .
CDR3aa: CASARDRQIQETQYF

j_gene: TRBJ2-5
v_gene: TRBV5-1
abundance: .
CDR3aa: CASSQTGTSGETQYF

j_gene: TRBJ2-2
v_gene: TRBV5-6
abundance: .
CDR3aa: CASSFGATGELFF

j_gene: TRBJ1-4
v_gene: TRBV5-4
abundance: .
CDR3aa: CASSSGIREEKLFF

j_gene: TRBJ1-1
v_gene: TRBV18
abundance: .
CDR3aa: CASSPQGNTEAFF

j_gene: TRBJ2-2
v_gene: TRBV15
abundance: .
CDR3aa: CATSRPGPTGELFF

j_gene: TRBJ1-2
v_gene: TRBV2
abundance: once
CDR3aa: CASTDSYYGYTF

j_gene: TRBJ1-1
v_gene: TRBV18
abundance: .
CDR3aa: CASSLRQANTEAFF

j_gene: TRBJ2-7
v_gene: TRBV5-8
abundance: .
CDR3aa: CASSFRDRDYEQYF

j_gene: TRBJ2-7
v_gene: TRBV3-1/TRBV3-2
abundance: .
CDR3aa: CASSHPRGPTSYEQYF

j_gene: TRBJ1-6
v_gene: TRBV7-2
abundance: few
CDR3aa: CASSQARGPLHF

j_gene: TRBJ1-1
v_gene: TRBV19
abundance: few
CDR3aa: CASSIRVNTEAFF